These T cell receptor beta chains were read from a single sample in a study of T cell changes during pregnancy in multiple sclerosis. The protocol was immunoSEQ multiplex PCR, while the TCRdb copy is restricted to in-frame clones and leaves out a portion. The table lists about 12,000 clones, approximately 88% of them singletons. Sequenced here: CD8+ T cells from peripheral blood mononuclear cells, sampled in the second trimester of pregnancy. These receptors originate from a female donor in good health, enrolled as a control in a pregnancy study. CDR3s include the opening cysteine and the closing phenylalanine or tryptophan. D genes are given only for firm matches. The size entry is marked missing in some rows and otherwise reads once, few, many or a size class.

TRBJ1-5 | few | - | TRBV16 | TGTGCCAGCAGCACGGCGGCAGGGGTTCAGCCCCAGCATTTT | CASSTAAGVQPQHF
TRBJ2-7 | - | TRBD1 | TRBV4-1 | TGCGCCAGCAGTCTCCGACAGGGTTCATCATACGAGCAGTACTTC | CASSLRQGSSYEQYF
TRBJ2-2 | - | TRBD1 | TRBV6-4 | TGTGCCAGCAGTGCCGATGGGACAGGGACCGGGGAGCTGTTTTTT | CASSADGTGTGELFF
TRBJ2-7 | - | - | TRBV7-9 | TGTGCCAGCAGCTTTGAACTAGCCACGAACTACGAGCAGTACTTC | CASSFELATNYEQYF
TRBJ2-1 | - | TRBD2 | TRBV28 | TGTGCCAGCAGTCCACTAGCGGGGGGCAACAATGAGCAGTTCTTC | CASSPLAGGNNEQFF
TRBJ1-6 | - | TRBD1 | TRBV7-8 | TGTGCCAGCAGCTTAGAAGGGGGCAGAAATTCACCCCTCCACTTT | CASSLEGGRNSPLHF
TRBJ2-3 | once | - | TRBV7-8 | TGTGCCAGCAGCTTAGTAGATAGCACAGATACGCAGTATTTT | CASSLVDSTDTQYF
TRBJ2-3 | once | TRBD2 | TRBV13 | TGTGCCAGCAGCTCCGCTAGACTAGCGGGAGCCCTTGTGCGTCGTACGCAGTATTTT | CASSSARLAGALVRRTQYF
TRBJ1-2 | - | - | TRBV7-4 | TGTGCCAGCAGCTTATACGCGGCTAAACTTTATGGCTACACCTTC | CASSLYAAKLYGYTF
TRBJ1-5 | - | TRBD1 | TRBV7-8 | TGTGCCAGCAGCTTGACAGGGAGAGGTAATCAGCCCCAGCATTTT | CASSLTGRGNQPQHF
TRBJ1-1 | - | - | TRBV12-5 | TGTGCTAGTGGTTTGGTAGGCGGGAACACTGAAGCTTTCTTT | CASGLVGGNTEAFF
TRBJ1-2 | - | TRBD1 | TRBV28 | TGTGCCAGCAGTGCCCTTGGACAGGGAAATGGCTACACCTTC | CASSALGQGNGYTF
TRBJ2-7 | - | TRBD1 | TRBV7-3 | TGTGCCAGCAGCCTGAACAGGGGGTATGAGCAGTACTTC | CASSLNRGYEQYF
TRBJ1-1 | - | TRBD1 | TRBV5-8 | TGTGCCAGCAGCTACGGAGGGGGCTCGAGGACTGAAGCTTTCTTT | CASSYGGGSRTEAFF
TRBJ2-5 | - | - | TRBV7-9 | TGTGCCAGCAGCTTAGCGTTATTTGGGCGGGGCCAAGAGACCCAGTACTTC | CASSLALFGRGQETQYF
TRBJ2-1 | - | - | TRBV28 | TGTGCCAGCAGTTTGTTTTACCCCCACGGGGGCAATGAGCAGTTCTTC | CASSLFYPHGGNEQFF
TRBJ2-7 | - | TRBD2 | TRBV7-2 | TGTGCCAGCAGCCCCACTAGGACTAGCGGGACCTACGAGCAGTACTTC | CASSPTRTSGTYEQYF
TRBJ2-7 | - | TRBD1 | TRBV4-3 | TGCGCCAGCAGCTCGGACAGGGGTTCCTACGAGCAGTACTTC | CASSSDRGSYEQYF
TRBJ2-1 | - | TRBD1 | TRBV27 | TGTGCCAGCAGTTTCGGGGACAGCGTTGGTGACAATGAGCAGTTCTTC | CASSFGDSVGDNEQFF
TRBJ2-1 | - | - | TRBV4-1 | TGCGCCAGCAGCCCAGGGGCGCTGGCGAGGGGTAATGAGCAGTTCTTC | CASSPGALARGNEQFF
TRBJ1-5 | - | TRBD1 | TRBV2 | TGTGCCAGCAGTGAAGGAAAGGACAGGGGCTGGGGTCAGCCCCAGCATTTT | CASSEGKDRGWGQPQHF
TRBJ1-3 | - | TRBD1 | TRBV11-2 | TGTGCCAGCAGGGGACAGAGCTCTGGAAACACCATATATTTT | CASRGQSSGNTIYF
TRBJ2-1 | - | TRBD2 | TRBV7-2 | TGTGCCAGCAGTCTGGGAGGACTAGCGGTGGGTGAGCAGTTCTTC | CASSLGGLAVGEQFF